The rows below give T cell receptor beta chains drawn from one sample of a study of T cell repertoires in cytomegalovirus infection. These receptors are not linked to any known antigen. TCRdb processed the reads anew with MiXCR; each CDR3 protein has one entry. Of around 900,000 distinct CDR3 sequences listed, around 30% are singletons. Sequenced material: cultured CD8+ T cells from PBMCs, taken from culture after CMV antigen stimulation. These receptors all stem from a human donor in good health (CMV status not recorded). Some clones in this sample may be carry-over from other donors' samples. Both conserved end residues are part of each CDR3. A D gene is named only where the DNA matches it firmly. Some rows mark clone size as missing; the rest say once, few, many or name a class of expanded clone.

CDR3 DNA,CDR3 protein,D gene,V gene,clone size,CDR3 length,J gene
TGTGCCAGCAGCGTAGCGGGGACAGGGGGCCGTGGCTACACCTTC,CASSVAGTGGRGYTF,TRBD1,TRBV9,-,15,TRBJ1-2
TGTGCCAGCAGCTTAGAGGGGATCCTAACTCCCGGGCAGTATTTT,CASSLEGILTPGQYF,-,TRBV11-2,few,15,TRBJ2-3
TGTGCCAGCAGCTCACGTGGGGGGGCGTTGTGTTCACCCCTCCACTTT,CASSSRGGALCSPLHF,-,TRBV11-3,-,16,TRBJ1-6
TGTGCCAGTAGATCACAGGCGTGGGTCTTTGAAGCTTTCTTT,CASRSQAWVFEAFF,-,TRBV19,-,14,TRBJ1-1
TGCGCCAGCAGCTTGGGACTAGCGGGGGCCCAGGATACGCAGTATTTT,CASSLGLAGAQDTQYF,TRBD2,TRBV5-1,-,16,TRBJ2-3
TGTGCCAGCAGCTCCCTAATACAGGGGGCCCATGGCTACACCTTC,CASSSLIQGAHGYTF,TRBD1,TRBV5-6,-,15,TRBJ1-2
TGTGCCAGCAGTTTCTTGGGACAGGGGAACGAGCAGTACTTC,CASSFLGQGNEQYF,TRBD1,TRBV27,-,14,TRBJ2-7
TGTGCCATCATCCGGGACGAATCCACCGGGGAGCTGTTTTTT,CAIIRDESTGELFF,-,TRBV10-3,-,14,TRBJ2-2
TGTGCCAGCAGCGTAGGCCGGGACAACTTCAACTATGGCTACACCTTC,CASSVGRDNFNYGYTF,-,TRBV9,-,16,TRBJ1-2
TGTGCCAGCAGCCCGCCAACCGGACTTTACAATGAGCAGTTCTTC,CASSPPTGLYNEQFF,-,TRBV7-4,few,15,TRBJ2-1
TGTGCCAGCAGCTTCCCACAAGGACTAGCGGGGGCCCTAAGCTCCTACAATGAGCAGTTCTTC,CASSFPQGLAGALSSYNEQFF,TRBD2,TRBV7-2,-,21,TRBJ2-1
TGTGCCAGCAGCCAAGATACGGCCGATGAGCAGTTCTTC,CASSQDTADEQFF,-,TRBV4-2,-,13,TRBJ2-1
TGTGCCAGCAACCCTAGCGGGGGGGCAGATGAGCAGTTCTTC,CASNPSGGADEQFF,TRBD2,TRBV7-6,-,14,TRBJ2-1
TGTGCCAGCAGTTTATTTGGTACAGCCCAAGAGACCCAGTACTTC,CASSLFGTAQETQYF,-,TRBV27,many,15,TRBJ2-5
TGTGCCAGCAGCACTGGGGGGCCCTACGGCGCCGGGGAGCTGTTTTTT,CASSTGGPYGAGELFF,-,TRBV7-9,few,16,TRBJ2-2
TGTGCCAGCAGGCCCTCGGACTCCGCAGGAGGCTACACCTTC,CASRPSDSAGGYTF,-,TRBV6-1,-,14,TRBJ1-2
TGCGCCAGCAGCCCGGGGCCGGGACAGGGAACTGAAAAACTGTTTTTT,CASSPGPGQGTEKLFF,TRBD1,TRBV4-1,once,16,TRBJ1-4
TGCGCCAGCCAGGGCACCGGGGAGCTGTTTTTT,CASQGTGELFF,-,TRBV4-1,-,11,TRBJ2-2
TGTGCCAGCACCCCAATGGCGGGGGGTACGAACACCGGGGAGCTGTTTTTT,CASTPMAGGTNTGELFF,TRBD2,TRBV5-6,-,17,TRBJ2-2
TGTGCCAGCAGTGAATCATTCAGGGGGACGAACTATGGCTACACCTTC,CASSESFRGTNYGYTF,TRBD1,TRBV25-1,few,16,TRBJ1-2
TGTGCCAGCAGCGAGCCGGCGGCGGCGGGCTACACCTTC,CASSEPAAAGYTF,-,TRBV7-2,few,13,TRBJ1-2
TGTGCCAGCAGTCGCCCTAAGAATGAGCAGTTCTTC,CASSRPKNEQFF,-,TRBV12-3/TRBV12-4,-,12,TRBJ2-1
TGTGCCAGCAGTCGGGTCGGGGGGATTGAAGCTTTCTTT,CASSRVGGIEAFF,-,TRBV27,-,13,TRBJ1-1
TGTGCCAGCATTCGAAGGGTCGGGACCGGGGAGCTGTTTTTT,CASIRRVGTGELFF,-,TRBV6-1,few,14,TRBJ2-2
TGTGCCAGCAGTGAGCCTCCCCAGGGGGTCTTAGTGTGGCCCCAGCATTTT,CASSEPPQGVLVWPQHF,TRBD1,TRBV6-1,many,17,TRBJ1-5
TGCGCCAGCAGCCAAGGAGGGCTAGCGGGGGCCGAGCAGTACTTC,CASSQGGLAGAEQYF,TRBD2,TRBV4-1,few,15,TRBJ2-7
TGTGCCAGCAGCTCACTAGCGGGGGGCGTCCAAACAGATACGCAGTATTTT,CASSSLAGGVQTDTQYF,TRBD2,TRBV7-2,-,17,TRBJ2-3
TGTGCCACCAGTGACCGCAAAGAGCTGTTTTTT,CATSDRKELFF,-,TRBV24-1,few,11,TRBJ1-4
TGTGCCAGCAGTTTAATCCCAGCACGGAACACTGAAGCTTTCTTT,CASSLIPARNTEAFF,-,TRBV27,-,15,TRBJ1-1
TGTGCCAGCAGCTTCGTACAGGGAGGAAACACCATATATTTT,CASSFVQGGNTIYF,-,TRBV7-2,many,14,TRBJ1-3
TGTGCCAGCAGCTCAAGGACGGGCCAAGAGACCCAGTACTTC,CASSSRTGQETQYF,-,TRBV7-6,many,14,TRBJ2-5
TGTGCCAGCAGTTTGTCAGGGACGGCGAACACCGGGGAGCTGTTTTTT,CASSLSGTANTGELFF,-,TRBV12-3/TRBV12-4,-,16,TRBJ2-2
TGTGCCAGCAACGGCGATTCCTACAATGAGCAGTTCTTC,CASNGDSYNEQFF,-,TRBV12-3/TRBV12-4,-,13,TRBJ2-1
TGTGCCAGCAGTTTCTACAGGGTCGGCTATGGCTACACCTTC,CASSFYRVGYGYTF,-,TRBV27,-,14,TRBJ1-2
TGCAGTGCTAGTCCTAACCCTTGGGAGGGCACTGAAGCTTTCTTT,CSASPNPWEGTEAFF,-,TRBV20-1,many,15,TRBJ1-1
TGTGCCAGCCGTGGGGCAGAGGAAAATCAGCCCCAGCATTTT,CASRGAEENQPQHF,-,TRBV6-2/TRBV6-3,-,14,TRBJ1-5
TGTGCCAGCAGCCAAGATGGGTGGGCAACTAATGAAAAACTGTTTTTT,CASSQDGWATNEKLFF,-,TRBV4-2,-,16,TRBJ1-4
TGTGCCAGCAGTTTCGCCGGGACAGGGGGCAACGAGCAGTACTTC,CASSFAGTGGNEQYF,TRBD1,TRBV27,few,15,TRBJ2-7
TGTGCCAGCTCACCACCGGACAGGTACGAGCAGTACTTC,CASSPPDRYEQYF,TRBD1,TRBV18,-,13,TRBJ2-7
TGTGCCAGCAGCACCGGGACTAGCGGGGGGGTCGGCCAGTACTTC,CASSTGTSGGVGQYF,TRBD2,TRBV7-2,few,15,TRBJ2-5
TGTGCCAGCAGCTTAGCACCGGGACTAGCGGGACACCAAGAGACCCAGTACTTC,CASSLAPGLAGHQETQYF,TRBD2,TRBV7-4,-,18,TRBJ2-5
TGCGCCAGCAGCCTCAGGAACCCTAACTATGGCTACACCTTC,CASSLRNPNYGYTF,-,TRBV5-1,-,14,TRBJ1-2
TGTGCCAGCAGCTTGGTTCCCCGGGACAGGGGCCGAAACACCATATATTTT,CASSLVPRDRGRNTIYF,TRBD1,TRBV5-4,-,17,TRBJ1-3
TGCGCCAGCAGCCAAGATCAGGGCAGGGGGCTTAAACTGTTTTTT,CASSQDQGRGLKLFF,TRBD1,TRBV4-3,-,15,TRBJ1-4
TGTGCCAGCAGCCTTCTGGGACTAGCGGGGGCAGGCACAGATACGCAGTATTTT,CASSLLGLAGAGTDTQYF,TRBD2,TRBV9,-,18,TRBJ2-3
TGTGCCAGCAGTTACGTGCCATCCCTCCTGAACACTGAAGCTTTCTTT,CASSYVPSLLNTEAFF,-,TRBV6-8,few,16,TRBJ1-1
TGTGCCAGCACTCTCCTGGGACTAAACAATGAGCAGTTCTTC,CASTLLGLNNEQFF,TRBD2,TRBV12-3/TRBV12-4,few,14,TRBJ2-1
TGCAGCGTTGCTGCGGGCCTCGCTCCCGCTAATAACTATGGCTACACCTTC,CSVAAGLAPANNYGYTF,-,TRBV29-1,-,17,TRBJ1-2
TGTGCCAGTAGCCTCCGACTCCAACTAGCGGGGGTCACAGATACGCAGTATTTT,CASSLRLQLAGVTDTQYF,TRBD2,TRBV19,-,18,TRBJ2-3
TGCGCCAGCAGCTTGGTGGCAGAAGAGCAGTTCTTC,CASSLVAEEQFF,-,TRBV5-1,-,12,TRBJ2-1
TGTGCCATCACCCCTTCGCTGGCGTTGAACACTGAAGCTTTCTTT,CAITPSLALNTEAFF,-,TRBV10-3,-,15,TRBJ1-1
TGTGCCAGCCGGAGTGGAGCGGGGGCTGAGCAGTTCTTC,CASRSGAGAEQFF,TRBD2,TRBV12-3/TRBV12-4,many,13,TRBJ2-1